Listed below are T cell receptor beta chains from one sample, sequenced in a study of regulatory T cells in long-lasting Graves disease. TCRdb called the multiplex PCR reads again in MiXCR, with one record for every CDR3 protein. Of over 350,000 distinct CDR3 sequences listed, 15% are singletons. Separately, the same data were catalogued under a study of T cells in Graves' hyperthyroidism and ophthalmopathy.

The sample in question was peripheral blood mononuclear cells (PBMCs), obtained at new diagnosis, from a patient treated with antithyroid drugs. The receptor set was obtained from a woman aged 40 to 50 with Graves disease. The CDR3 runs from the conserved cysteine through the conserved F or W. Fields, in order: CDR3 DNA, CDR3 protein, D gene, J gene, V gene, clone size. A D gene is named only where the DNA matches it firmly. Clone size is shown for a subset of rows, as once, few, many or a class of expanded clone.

CDR3 DNA: TGTGCCAGCAGCTTTCCCTTGCGGGAGGACACCGGGGAGCTGTTTTTT; CDR3 protein: CASSFPLREDTGELFF; D gene: TRBD2; J gene: TRBJ2-2; V gene: TRBV5-6; clone size: few
CDR3 DNA: TGTGCCAGCACCGGACAGGGAAGCAATCAGCCCCAGCATTTT; CDR3 protein: CASTGQGSNQPQHF; D gene: TRBD1; J gene: TRBJ1-5; V gene: TRBV2; clone size: few
CDR3 DNA: TGTGCCAGCAGCTTAGACATACAGGGCACAGGTACGCAGTATTTT; CDR3 protein: CASSLDIQGTGTQYF; D gene: -; J gene: TRBJ2-3; V gene: TRBV7-6; clone size: -
CDR3 DNA: TGTGCCTGGAGTGTACCTAGGACCGGAGCTAACTATGGCTACACCTTC; CDR3 protein: CAWSVPRTGANYGYTF; D gene: -; J gene: TRBJ1-2; V gene: TRBV30; clone size: many
CDR3 DNA: TGTGCCAGCAGTGGCCGGGACGGAGGGATAGGGACCCAGTACTTC; CDR3 protein: CASSGRDGGIGTQYF; D gene: -; J gene: TRBJ2-5; V gene: TRBV6-1; clone size: many
CDR3 DNA: TGTGCCAGCAGGGGGACTAGCGGGAGGAAGACCTACGAGCAGTACTTC; CDR3 protein: CASRGTSGRKTYEQYF; D gene: TRBD2; J gene: TRBJ2-7; V gene: TRBV27; clone size: few
CDR3 DNA: TGTGCCAGCAGCTTAGACGGGACTAGCGTACCCTACGAGCAGTACTTC; CDR3 protein: CASSLDGTSVPYEQYF; D gene: TRBD2; J gene: TRBJ2-7; V gene: TRBV7-9; clone size: -
CDR3 DNA: TGTGCCATTGGAAGGAGGGACAGGGAGACCCAGTACTTC; CDR3 protein: CAIGRRDRETQYF; D gene: TRBD1; J gene: TRBJ2-5; V gene: TRBV10-3; clone size: many
CDR3 DNA: TGTGCCAGCAGTCCCGCCCCGGGACAGGGAGTCCACGAGCAGTACTTC; CDR3 protein: CASSPAPGQGVHEQYF; D gene: TRBD1; J gene: TRBJ2-7; V gene: TRBV12-3/TRBV12-4; clone size: -
CDR3 DNA: TGTGCCAGTAGTCCGACTAGCGGGGGGTACCAAGAGACCCAGTACTTC; CDR3 protein: CASSPTSGGYQETQYF; D gene: TRBD2; J gene: TRBJ2-5; V gene: TRBV19; clone size: few
CDR3 DNA: TGTGCCAGCAGTTACGGGACTAGCGGGAGGGCCTACAATGAGCAGTTCTTC; CDR3 protein: CASSYGTSGRAYNEQFF; D gene: TRBD2; J gene: TRBJ2-1; V gene: TRBV6-9; clone size: -
CDR3 DNA: TGCGCCAGCAGTACGACAGGGGGGGGTGAAAAACTGTTTTTT; CDR3 protein: CASSTTGGGEKLFF; D gene: TRBD1; J gene: TRBJ1-4; V gene: TRBV4-1; clone size: -
CDR3 DNA: TGTGCCATCAGTGACCAACTGGACGGAAATGAGCAGTTCTTC; CDR3 protein: CAISDQLDGNEQFF; D gene: -; J gene: TRBJ2-1; V gene: TRBV10-3; clone size: many
CDR3 DNA: TGTGCCAGCAGCTTAACCCCCTCCTACGAGCAGTACTTC; CDR3 protein: CASSLTPSYEQYF; D gene: -; J gene: TRBJ2-7; V gene: TRBV7-9; clone size: few
CDR3 DNA: TGTGCCATCAGTGATTTTGGACTAGCGGGATCGGACATTCAGTACTTC; CDR3 protein: CAISDFGLAGSDIQYF; D gene: TRBD2; J gene: TRBJ2-4; V gene: TRBV10-3; clone size: few
CDR3 DNA: TGTGCCAGCAGGATCAGGGGGGGCACAGATACGCAGTATTTT; CDR3 protein: CASRIRGGTDTQYF; D gene: -; J gene: TRBJ2-3; V gene: TRBV12-3/TRBV12-4; clone size: -
CDR3 DNA: TGTGCCAGCAGTGAAGCGGGGAGGGGCTATGGAAACACCATATATTTT; CDR3 protein: CASSEAGRGYGNTIYF; D gene: -; J gene: TRBJ1-3; V gene: TRBV6-1; clone size: -
CDR3 DNA: TGCAGTGCCCACCCGCGTCACTCCTACGAGCAGTACTTC; CDR3 protein: CSAHPRHSYEQYF; D gene: -; J gene: TRBJ2-7; V gene: TRBV20-1; clone size: -
CDR3 DNA: TGTGCCAGCTCACCGGTGGGGGCTAGCGCGAGCTACGAGCAGTACTTC; CDR3 protein: CASSPVGASASYEQYF; D gene: -; J gene: TRBJ2-7; V gene: TRBV18; clone size: -
CDR3 DNA: TGTGCCAGCAGTTTCCTAGCGGAGCCCGCCTCCTACAATGAGCAGTTCTTC; CDR3 protein: CASSFLAEPASYNEQFF; D gene: TRBD2; J gene: TRBJ2-1; V gene: TRBV28; clone size: many
CDR3 DNA: TGTGCCACCGTATGGTTCAGCGAGCAGTACTTC; CDR3 protein: CATVWFSEQYF; D gene: -; J gene: TRBJ2-7; V gene: TRBV28; clone size: few
CDR3 DNA: TGTGCCACTTTCAGGACAGGGGGCACCGGGGAGCTGTTTTTT; CDR3 protein: CATFRTGGTGELFF; D gene: TRBD1; J gene: TRBJ2-2; V gene: TRBV6-1; clone size: many
CDR3 DNA: TGTGCCACTTTGCTAGCGGGAGCAGATACGCAGTATTTT; CDR3 protein: CATLLAGADTQYF; D gene: TRBD2; J gene: TRBJ2-3; V gene: TRBV15; clone size: -
CDR3 DNA: TGTGCCAGCAGCGTGGAAGGGGTGGACGGGGAGCTGTTTTTT; CDR3 protein: CASSVEGVDGELFF; D gene: -; J gene: TRBJ2-2; V gene: TRBV9; clone size: many
CDR3 DNA: TGTGCCAGCAGCCCGACGGGAGCAGACAATGAGCAGTTCTTC; CDR3 protein: CASSPTGADNEQFF; D gene: -; J gene: TRBJ2-1; V gene: TRBV7-2; clone size: -
CDR3 DNA: TGTGCCAGCAGCTTTAACGGACGGCCCTACGAGCAGTACTTC; CDR3 protein: CASSFNGRPYEQYF; D gene: -; J gene: TRBJ2-7; V gene: TRBV5-8; clone size: many
CDR3 DNA: TGTGCCAGCAGCCATGGCTTGCAAGAGACCCAGTACTTC; CDR3 protein: CASSHGLQETQYF; D gene: -; J gene: TRBJ2-5; V gene: TRBV28; clone size: -
CDR3 DNA: TGTGCCAGTAGTAAACCCCTAGGCCCGTACAATGAGCAGTTCTTC; CDR3 protein: CASSKPLGPYNEQFF; D gene: -; J gene: TRBJ2-1; V gene: TRBV19; clone size: many
CDR3 DNA: TGTGCCAGCAGTTTAGGTGGTACTAGCGGGCTTCAAAGCGGGGAGACCCAGTACTTC; CDR3 protein: CASSLGGTSGLQSGETQYF; D gene: TRBD2; J gene: TRBJ2-5; V gene: TRBV12-3/TRBV12-4; clone size: many
CDR3 DNA: TGTGCCACCAGCAAAAAAATGGGACTAGCGGGCTTATATGAGCAGTTCTTC; CDR3 protein: CATSKKMGLAGLYEQFF; D gene: TRBD2; J gene: TRBJ2-1; V gene: TRBV15; clone size: -
CDR3 DNA: TGCGCCAGCACCCCCCAAGACCCTAGTGAGCAGTACTTC; CDR3 protein: CASTPQDPSEQYF; D gene: -; J gene: TRBJ2-7; V gene: TRBV10-2; clone size: few
CDR3 DNA: TGCAGTGCTCCACTAGCACATGAGCAGTTCTTC; CDR3 protein: CSAPLAHEQFF; D gene: -; J gene: TRBJ2-1; V gene: TRBV20-1; clone size: many
CDR3 DNA: TGTGCCAGCAGCTTAGGTTCAGGAGCTTACTACGAGCAGTACTTC; CDR3 protein: CASSLGSGAYYEQYF; D gene: -; J gene: TRBJ2-7; V gene: TRBV13; clone size: -
CDR3 DNA: TGCGCCAGCAGCTTGGACGATCCCAACTATGGCTACACCTTC; CDR3 protein: CASSLDDPNYGYTF; D gene: -; J gene: TRBJ1-2; V gene: TRBV5-1; clone size: many
CDR3 DNA: TGTGCCAGCAGCCATCTCTCGGAGGTGAGAACTGAAGCTTTCTTT; CDR3 protein: CASSHLSEVRTEAFF; D gene: -; J gene: TRBJ1-1; V gene: TRBV7-9; clone size: few
CDR3 DNA: TGTGCCAGCAGTGAAGTTGCTAGCGGCCAGGGGACCCAGTACTTC; CDR3 protein: CASSEVASGQGTQYF; D gene: TRBD2; J gene: TRBJ2-5; V gene: TRBV2; clone size: many
CDR3 DNA: TGTGCCAGCACGACAGGGACCAGAGACAGGACTGAAGCTTTCTTT; CDR3 protein: CASTTGTRDRTEAFF; D gene: TRBD1; J gene: TRBJ1-1; V gene: TRBV2; clone size: -
CDR3 DNA: TGCAGCGTTGAAGATCAGGGCTACGAGCAGTACTTC; CDR3 protein: CSVEDQGYEQYF; D gene: -; J gene: TRBJ2-7; V gene: TRBV29-1; clone size: -
CDR3 DNA: TGTGCCAGCAGCCCCCAATCGCGGTCCCTCCACGAGCAGTACTTC; CDR3 protein: CASSPQSRSLHEQYF; D gene: -; J gene: TRBJ2-7; V gene: TRBV7-6; clone size: few
CDR3 DNA: TGTGCCAGCAGCCCACCGGGACTTCCCCTGTGCAATCAGCCCCAGCATTTT; CDR3 protein: CASSPPGLPLCNQPQHF; D gene: -; J gene: TRBJ1-5; V gene: TRBV7-4; clone size: -
CDR3 DNA: TGTGCCAGCACCCCACAGGGAGCTAACTATGGCTACACCTTC; CDR3 protein: CASTPQGANYGYTF; D gene: -; J gene: TRBJ1-2; V gene: TRBV28; clone size: many
CDR3 DNA: TGTGCCAGCAGCTTAGCGGGGGGCGGCTACACCTTC; CDR3 protein: CASSLAGGGYTF; D gene: -; J gene: TRBJ1-2; V gene: TRBV7-9; clone size: many
CDR3 DNA: TGTGCCAGCGGAGCCGGGACAGGGGTTCGAGAGCAGTACTTC; CDR3 protein: CASGAGTGVREQYF; D gene: TRBD1; J gene: TRBJ2-7; V gene: TRBV2; clone size: -
CDR3 DNA: TGTGCCAGCAGGGCAGGACGGAACTACGAGCAGTACTTC; CDR3 protein: CASRAGRNYEQYF; D gene: -; J gene: TRBJ2-7; V gene: TRBV6-2/TRBV6-3; clone size: few
CDR3 DNA: TGTGCCAGCAGTTACCTCGCGGGGGGGGACTATGGCTACACCTTC; CDR3 protein: CASSYLAGGDYGYTF; D gene: -; J gene: TRBJ1-2; V gene: TRBV28; clone size: -
CDR3 DNA: TGTGCCAGCAGCCGGGTCTACAATGAGCAGTTCTTC; CDR3 protein: CASSRVYNEQFF; D gene: -; J gene: TRBJ2-1; V gene: TRBV11-3; clone size: many
CDR3 DNA: TGCGCCAGCAGCCAAAGGGGGACAGGAGAGACCCAGTACTTC; CDR3 protein: CASSQRGTGETQYF; D gene: TRBD1; J gene: TRBJ2-5; V gene: TRBV4-1; clone size: many